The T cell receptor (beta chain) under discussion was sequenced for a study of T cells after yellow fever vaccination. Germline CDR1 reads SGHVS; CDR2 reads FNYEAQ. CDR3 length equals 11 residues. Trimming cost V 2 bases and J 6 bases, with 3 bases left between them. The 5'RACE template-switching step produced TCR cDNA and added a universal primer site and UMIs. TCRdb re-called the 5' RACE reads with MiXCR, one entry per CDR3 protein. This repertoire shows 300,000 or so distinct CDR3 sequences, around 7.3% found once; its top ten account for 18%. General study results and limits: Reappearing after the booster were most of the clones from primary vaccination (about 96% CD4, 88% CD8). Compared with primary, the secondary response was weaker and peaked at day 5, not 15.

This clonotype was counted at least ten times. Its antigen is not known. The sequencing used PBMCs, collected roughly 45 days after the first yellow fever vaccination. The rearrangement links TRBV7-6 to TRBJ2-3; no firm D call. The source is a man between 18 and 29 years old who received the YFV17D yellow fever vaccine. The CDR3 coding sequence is TGTGCCAGCAGCTTATGGGATACGCAGTATTTT. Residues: CASSLWDTQYF.